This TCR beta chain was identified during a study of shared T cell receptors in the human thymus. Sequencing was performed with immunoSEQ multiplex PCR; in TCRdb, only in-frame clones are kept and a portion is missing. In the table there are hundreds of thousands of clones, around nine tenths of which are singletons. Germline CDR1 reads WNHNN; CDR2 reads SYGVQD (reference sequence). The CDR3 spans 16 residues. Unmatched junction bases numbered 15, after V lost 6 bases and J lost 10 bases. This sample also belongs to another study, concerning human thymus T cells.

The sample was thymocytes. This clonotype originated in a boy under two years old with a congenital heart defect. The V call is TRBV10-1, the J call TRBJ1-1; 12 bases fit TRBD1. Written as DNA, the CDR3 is TGCGCCAGCAGCCAAGTCCCCGGGACAGGGGGCTTCGGAGCTTTCTTT. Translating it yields CASSQVPGTGGFGAFF.